The T cell receptor beta chain under discussion was sequenced for a study of spatial heterogeneity in lung cancer. TCRdb itself ran the 5' RACE reads through MiXCR, one entry per CDR3 protein. The sample lists 72,000 or so distinct CDR3 sequences, nearly 9% seen once, with 1.5% to 2% in the top ten. Described time point: blood at routine non-recurrence follow-up after resection. This clonotype was observed a few times. This TCR was sampled from a female donor with early-stage non-small cell lung cancer. This sample comprised PBMCs, obtained at follow-up.

CDR3 amino acids: CASNARQGAKNIQYF. The CDR3 nucleotides read TGTGCCAGCAACGCTCGCCAGGGCGCCAAAAACATTCAGTACTTC. This chain connects TRBV2 to TRBJ2-4, with a possible D match to TRBD1 (5 bases). The V end lost 7 bases, the J end lost 1 base, and 14 bases lay between the germline ends. Germline V gene data show CDR1 as SNHLY and CDR2 as FYNNEI. The CDR3 extends over 15 amino acids.